The T cell receptor beta chain under discussion was sequenced for a study of CD8 T cells in ankylosing spondylitis. The sample holds many counts of this clonotype. Its cognate antigen is unknown. Quantitative 5'-RACE was performed with molecular barcodes, and it yielded the TCR beta libraries. A single record per CDR3 protein comes from TCRdb applying MiXCR to the 5' RACE reads. The sample contains about 540,000 distinct CDR3 sequences, over 9.5% of which appear only once. Study results and caveats: Clones linked to disease, bearing a CD8+ phenotype, were relatively rare in peripheral blood. What appeared characteristic of ankylosing spondylitis blood was a TCR beta motif of about eight highly homologous variants.

The source is a male donor with ankylosing spondylitis. Sample: blood, either unsorted or a sorted T cell fraction (not recorded which).

The CDR3 spells CASSHRSYSGNTIYF. For the CDR3, the DNA is TGTGCCAGCAGCCATCGGTCTTACTCTGGAAACACCATATATTTT. This chain connects TRBV11-2 to TRBJ1-3; no reliable D call. The germline V gene has CDR1 SGHAT and CDR2 FQNNGV. CDR3 length: 15 residues. With 5 bases removed from V and 0 bases from J, the gap between germline ends came to 11 bases. Full variable domain (missing parts from reference TRBV11-2 and TRBJ1-3): EAGVAQSPRYKIIEKRQSVAFWCNPISGHATLYWYQQILGQGPKLLIQFQNNGVVDDSQLPKDRFSAERLKGVDSTLKIQPAKLEDSAVYLCASSHRSYSGNTIYFGEGSWLTVV.